A single sample is the source of the 31 T cell receptor beta chains below, sequenced in a study of memory CD4+ T cells and cytomegalovirus serostatus. The table came from immunoSEQ multiplex PCR; TCRdb's copy has only in-frame clones and leaves some out. The profile shows some 50,000 clones, roughly 79% of them singletons. The sort gate was single viable CD3+CD4+CD8-CD45RO+ cells for memory CD4+ T cells. The sample taken for sequencing was memory CD4+ T cells from blood. Receptors were obtained from an adult in good health and CMV-seronegative.

J is TRBJ2-4 and V is TRBV7-2; TRBD1 is a possible D gene (6 bases). CDR3 size: 14 residues. The V and J ends lost 6 bases and 8 bases respectively, with 17 bases between them. CDR1 is SGHTA, CDR2 FQGNSA, per germline. CDR3 loop: CASSTQGPRDIQYF. CDR3 in DNA: TGTGCCAGCAGTACACAGGGTCCCCGAGACATTCAGTACTTC.

The sample holds one count of this clone. The genes are TRBV28 and TRBJ1-1; D unclear. CDR1 and CDR2 from the germline V gene are MDHEN and SYDVKM. This CDR3 is built from 13 residues. V lost 8 bases to trimming and J lost 0 bases, with 10 bases between them. In nucleotides, the CDR3 is TGTGCCAGCCACACCGCACTGAACACTGAAGCTTTCTTT. Encoded protein: CASHTALNTEAFF.

The gene calls are TRBV7-2 and TRBJ2-5, with unresolved D. CDR1 is SGHTA, CDR2 FQGNSA, per germline. The CDR3 extends over 12 amino acids. V lost 5 bases to trimming and J lost 5 bases, with 9 bases between them. The CDR3 DNA sequence: TGTGCCAGCAGCCCCCCCCGGGAGACCCAGTACTTC. Its protein product is CASSPPRETQYF.

The chain is built from TRBV7-8 and TRBJ2-3; D is possibly TRBD2 (7 bases). The germline gives CDR1 SGHVS, CDR2 FQNEAQ. Trimming took 6 bases from V and 4 from J, leaving 20 bases between them. The CDR3 runs to 16 residues. This chain's CDR3 is CASSQWGGRRSDTQYF. The CDR3 DNA reads TGTGCCAGCAGTCAATGGGGGGGGCGTAGATCAGATACGCAGTATTTT.

The V call is TRBV6-5, the J call TRBJ2-7; the match to TRBD1 covers 9 bases. With V trimmed by 6 bases and J by 6 bases, 3 bases remained unmatched. Germline V CDR1 and CDR2: MNHEY, SVGAGI. There are 12 residues in the CDR3. CDR3 sequence reads: CASRTGGAEQYF. The CDR3 coding sequence is TGTGCCAGCAGGACAGGGGGTGCCGAGCAGTACTTC.

V usage is TRBV5-1 and J usage is TRBJ2-2; TRBD2 agrees at 9 bases. This CDR3 comprises 17 residues. The J segment lost 9 bases and the V segment lost 7 bases, leaving 19 bases of the junction unmatched. CDR1 is SGHRS, CDR2 YFSETQ, per germline. The CDR3 here is CASSDFAGGARRRELFF. The CDR3 DNA reads TGCGCCAGCTCCGATTTTGCGGGGGGGGCCCGACGCCGGGAGCTGTTTTTT.

The chain couples TRBV5-6 to TRBJ1-5, with TRBD1 as a possible D gene (6 bases). Germline V lookup: CDR1 SGHDT, CDR2 YYEEEE. The length of the CDR3 is 15 residues. The germline V and J ends were trimmed by 2 bases and 5 bases, with 14 bases remaining between them. The CDR3: CASSFRAPGDQPQHF. For the CDR3, the DNA is TGTGCCAGCAGCTTCCGGGCCCCAGGGGATCAGCCCCAGCATTTT.

The rearrangement joins TRBV30 to TRBJ1-2; 11 positions match TRBD1. There are 15 residues in the CDR3. Germline V lookup: CDR1 GTSNPN, CDR2 SVGIG (reference sequence). J gave up 2 bases and V 1 base, and 3 bases lay outside the gene matches. The chain's CDR3 is CAWSEGTGGNYGYTF. The DNA of the CDR3 is TGTGCCTGGAGTGAAGGGACAGGGGGGAACTATGGCTACACCTTC.

The J gene is TRBJ2-1, the V gene TRBV5-1; D is uncertain. In germline, CDR1 is SGHRS, CDR2 YFSETQ. V dropped 0 bases and J dropped 7 bases, with 20 bases sitting between them. This CDR3 is built from 17 residues. The DNA of the CDR3 is TGCGCCAGCAGCTTGGGGCGACAACTCTCTACCCTAAATGAGCAGTTCTTC. Its translation: CASSLGRQLSTLNEQFF. Full variable domain (outside the CDR3, taken from reference TRBV5-1 and TRBJ2-1): KAGVTQTPRYLIKTRGQQVTLSCSPISGHRSVSWYQQTPGQGLQFLFEYFSETQRNKGNFPGRFSGRQFSNSRSEMNVSTLELGDSALYLCASSLGRQLSTLNEQFFGPGTRLTVL.

This clone was seen a handful of times. This chain connects TRBV7-2 to TRBJ2-1; no reliable D call. From germline, CDR1 is SGHTA and CDR2 FQGNSA. This CDR3 comprises 14 residues. The V and J ends lost 5 bases and 6 bases respectively, with 14 bases between them. The CDR3 loop reads CASSPQTRSNEQFF. Written as DNA, the CDR3 is TGTGCCAGCAGCCCCCAGACGAGATCCAATGAGCAGTTCTTC.

The sample holds one count of this clone. The chain carries TRBV11-2 and TRBJ2-1; 7 bases are a match to TRBD2. Germline lookup yields CDR1 SGHAT and CDR2 FQNNGV. The ends lost 5 bases at V and 5 bases at J; junction bases unmatched: 15. The CDR3 extends over 17 amino acids. CDR3 sequence: CASSPLNWGGNHNEQFF. The CDR3 coding sequence is TGTGCCAGCAGCCCACTTAACTGGGGGGGGAACCACAATGAGCAGTTCTTC.

This chain connects TRBV30 to TRBJ2-3; weak D call: TRBD1 (5 bases). This CDR3 is 12 amino acids long. Trimming cost V 0 bases and J 10 bases, with 11 bases left between them. Per germline, CDR1 GTSNPN and CDR2 SVGIG (reference sequence). Here the CDR3 reads CAWSVSAGPQYF. In DNA form, the CDR3 reads TGTGCCTGGAGTGTATCTGCAGGGCCGCAGTATTTT.

V usage is TRBV4-3 and J usage is TRBJ2-7; 7 bases fit TRBD1. CDR3 length: 15 residues. The germline V gene has CDR1 LGHNA and CDR2 YSLEER. The J segment lost 3 bases and the V segment lost 4 bases, leaving 9 bases of the junction unmatched. CDR3 region: CASSRTGVGDYEQYF. DNA of the CDR3: TGCGCCAGCAGCCGCACAGGGGTCGGGGACTACGAGCAGTACTTC.

V and J are TRBV19 and TRBJ1-5, with a possible D match to TRBD1 (6 bases). Trimming removed 5 bases from V and 2 bases from J, with 13 bases in between. The length of the CDR3 is 15 residues. Germline V gene lookup returns CDR1 LNHDA and CDR2 SQIVND (reference sequence). The chain's CDR3 is CASSPGDTRNQPQHF. The CDR3 bases are TGTGCCAGTAGTCCGGGGGACACTCGCAATCAGCCCCAGCATTTT.

The rearrangement joins TRBV5-4 to TRBJ1-2; maybe TRBD1 (5 bases). V lost 3 bases and J lost 7, with 10 bases in between. The CDR3 is made up of 12 amino acids. The germline V gene has CDR1 SGHNT and CDR2 YYREEE (reference sequence). The chain's CDR3 is CASSWRGGGYTF. The CDR3 DNA reads TGTGCCAGCAGCTGGCGGGGGGGTGGCTACACCTTC.

This clone was seen just once. The chain employs TRBV25-1 and TRBJ1-2; no clear D. The germline gives CDR1 MGHDK, CDR2 SYGVNS. There are 15 residues in the CDR3. V was clipped by 1 base and J by 7 bases, with 16 bases between them. The chain's CDR3 is CASSESSGRGSGYTF. The CDR3 nucleotides read TGTGCCAGCAGTGAATCAAGCGGTCGGGGTTCTGGCTACACCTTC.

J is TRBJ1-1 and V is TRBV7-2, with a tentative D call TRBD1 (6 bases). V dropped 5 bases and J dropped 4 bases, with 11 bases sitting between them. The CDR3 has 13 amino acids. Germline V gene lookup returns CDR1 SGHTA and CDR2 FQGNSA. The CDR3 DNA follows: TGTGCCAGCAGCCCCCGCAGGGGCACTGAAGCTTTCTTT. This translates into CASSPRRGTEAFF.

This clone has a handful of counts. Other DNA sequences from this sample encode an identical CDR3 as well. The chain uses TRBV11-3 and TRBJ2-7; 8 nucleotides match TRBD1. This CDR3 has 13 residues. The J segment lost 5 bases and the V segment lost 3 bases, leaving 3 bases of the junction unmatched. Germline-derived CDR1 and CDR2 are SGHNT and YENEEA. The CDR3 coding sequence is TGTGCCAGCAGCTTCAGGACAGGGAACGAGCAGTACTTC. This encodes CASSFRTGNEQYF. Full variable domain (missing parts from reference TRBV11-3 and TRBJ2-7): EAGVVQSPRYKIIEKKQPVAFWCNPISGHNTLYWYLQNLGQGPELLIRYENEEAVDDSQLPKDRFSAERLKGVDSTLKIQPAELGDSAVYLCASSFRTGNEQYFGPGTRLTVT.

The chain is built from TRBV6-5 and TRBJ1-1, with D perhaps matching TRBD1 (5 bases). Trimming removed 6 bases at V and 7 bases at J, with 18 bases between. Germline values: CDR1 MNHEY, CDR2 SVGAGI. The CDR3 is 14 residues long. The DNA for the CDR3 is TGTGCCAGCAGAACCCGAGGGGATATATTTGAAGCTTTCTTT. Translating it yields CASRTRGDIFEAFF.

This clone has more than one count but fewer than ten. The V gene is TRBV2, the J gene TRBJ2-5, with 8 nucleotides matching TRBD2. The CDR3 runs 11 residues. The germline V gene encodes CDR1 SNHLY and CDR2 FYNNEI. V was pared by 8 bases and J by 4 bases, with 0 bases of the junction left unmatched. The DNA for the CDR3 is TGTGCCAGCCGGGGGGGAGAGACCCAGTACTTC. It is translated as CASRGGETQYF.

J is TRBJ2-3 and V is TRBV18; D may match TRBD1 or TRBD2 (5 bases each). CDR3 length: 15 residues. Germline-derived CDR1 and CDR2 are KGHSH and LQKENI. Trimming took off 1 base at V and 0 bases at J, with 8 bases between the two ends. The CDR3 DNA follows: TGTGCCAGCTCACCACGGGGCGGGAGCACAGATACGCAGTATTTT. This translates into CASSPRGGSTDTQYF.

CDR3 residues: CASRLDHGFSGNTIYF. CDR3 sequence (DNA): TGTGCCAGTAGACTCGATCACGGATTCTCTGGAAACACCATATATTTT. J is TRBJ1-3 and V is TRBV19; D remains ambiguous. Trimming stripped 6 bases from V and 0 bases from J, with 15 bases between. The germline V gene has CDR1 LNHDA and CDR2 SQIVND (reference sequence). The CDR3 is 16 residues long.

The CDR3 DNA sequence: TGTGCCAGCAGCAGCCCGCCGGAGATTACGCAGTATTTT. The encoded protein is CASSSPPEITQYF. The chain combines TRBV11-3 with TRBJ2-3; D not resolved. Germline CDR1 and CDR2: SGHNT and YENEEA. CDR3 length equals 13 residues. The V and J ends lost 5 bases and 8 bases respectively, with 14 bases between them.

V and J are TRBV6-1 and TRBJ2-2; no clear D. CDR1 MNHNS and CDR2 SASEGT come from the germline V gene. Trimming removed 0 bases from V and 0 bases from J, with 8 bases in between. The CDR3 spans 16 residues. The CDR3 sequence is CASSEASGANTGELFF. DNA of the CDR3: TGTGCCAGCAGTGAAGCCTCGGGCGCGAACACCGGGGAGCTGTTTTTT.

This chain uses TRBV28 with TRBJ1-4, with D tentatively TRBD1 (5 bases). The CDR3 length is 15 residues. Germline V CDR1 and CDR2: MDHEN, SYDVKM. V gave up 3 bases and J gave up 3 bases, with 11 bases separating them. In DNA form, the CDR3 reads TGTGCCAGCAGTTTTCAGGGAGTCGCTAATGAAAAACTGTTTTTT. This translates into CASSFQGVANEKLFF.

The V and J genes are TRBV5-4 and TRBJ2-3; 11 positions agree with TRBD2. V shed 4 bases, J shed 4 bases, and the junction held 2 bases outside the gene matches. Germline CDR1 reads SGHNT; CDR2 reads YYREEE (reference sequence). The CDR3 runs to 14 residues. The CDR3 protein is CASSGGLAADTQYF. The CDR3 DNA follows: TGTGCCAGCAGCGGGGGACTAGCGGCAGATACGCAGTATTTT.

The V call is TRBV5-1, the J call TRBJ1-1; maybe TRBD1 (6 bases). The CDR3 is 13 residues long. Deletions cut 4 bases from V and 1 base from J, with 8 bases between. Germline V lookup: CDR1 SGHRS, CDR2 YFSETQ. The CDR3 coding sequence is TGCGCCAGCAGCGCGGACAGGAACACTGAAGCTTTCTTT. It encodes CASSADRNTEAFF.

V and J are TRBV14 and TRBJ1-4; D remains unclear. This CDR3 has 15 residues. V was cut by 3 bases and J by 0 bases, with 8 bases left in between. Germline CDR1 and CDR2: SGHDN and FVKESK. The CDR3: CASSHRQATNEKLFF. The CDR3 nucleotides read TGTGCCAGCAGCCACAGACAAGCAACTAATGAAAAACTGTTTTTT.

The chain carries TRBV5-4 and TRBJ2-3; 14 bases line up with TRBD2. The CDR3 consists of 15 residues. V was clipped by 4 bases and J by 6 bases; unmatched bases: 4. The germline V gene encodes CDR1 SGHNT and CDR2 YYREEE (reference sequence). The chain's CDR3 is CASSRTSGRLDTQYF. For the CDR3, the DNA is TGTGCCAGCAGCCGGACTAGCGGGAGGTTGGATACGCAGTATTTT.

This clone was seen a single time. The chain uses TRBV10-3 and TRBJ1-1; tentatively, D is TRBD1 (5 bases). V lost 6 bases to trimming and J lost 1 base, with 12 bases between them. Germline lookup yields CDR1 ENHRY and CDR2 SYGVKD. This CDR3 contains 14 residues. The DNA for the CDR3 is TGTGCCATCAGCATGGGACGGGGGAACACTGAAGCTTTCTTT. Encoded protein: CAISMGRGNTEAFF.

The chain employs TRBV7-6 and TRBJ2-3; 10 nucleotides agree with TRBD2. The junction had 8 bases not matched to a gene; V was cut back by 1 base and J by 1 base. Germline assignment: CDR1 SGHVS and CDR2 FNYEAQ. The CDR3 length is 18 residues. The chain's CDR3 is CASSLGVASGGRTDTQYF. The CDR3, as DNA: TGTGCCAGCAGCTTAGGCGTCGCTAGCGGGGGCCGCACAGATACGCAGTATTTT.